The clone carrying this T cell receptor beta chain was seen many times. The target antigen is unknown. These data originate in a study of T cell repertoires in cytomegalovirus infection. Study-level findings and limits: HLA-C-restricted CMV-specific TCR beta clonotypes prevailed in the ex vivo response.

TCRdb processed the reads anew with MiXCR; each CDR3 protein has one entry. There are approximately 730,000 distinct CDR3 sequences in the sample; around 30% occur only once, and about 20% lies in the top ten. Sample: cultured PBMCs, taken from culture after CMV antigen stimulation. The receptor was isolated from a human donor in good health (CMV status not recorded). Some clones in this sample may be carry-over from other donors' samples.

CDR3 bases: TGTGCCAGCAGCTTAGGCCTTAGCGGGAGGGCCTTTTTTGATACGCAGTATTTT. Encoded protein: CASSLGLSGRAFFDTQYF. The chain couples TRBV7-2 to TRBJ2-3; 11 nucleotides agree with TRBD2. The V gene end was trimmed by 1 base and the J gene end by 6 bases; junction bases not matched to a gene: 12. The CDR3 runs 18 residues. Germline loops: CDR1 SGHTA, CDR2 FQGNSA. Full variable domain (remainder filled in from reference TRBV7-2 and TRBJ2-3): GAGVSQSPSNKVTEKGKDVELRCDPISGHTALYWYRQSLGQGLEFLIYFQGNSAPDKSGLPSDRFSAERTGGSVSTLTIQRTQQEDSAVYLCASSLGLSGRAFFDTQYFGPGTRLTVL.